A single sample is the source of the 12 T cell receptor beta chains below, sequenced in a study of human T cells and chemical hapten exposure. Time point denoted: patch test 2, 6 weeks after DPC sensitization. Sample treatment: therapeutic diphenylcyclopropenone sensitization with weekly scalp DPC. TCRdb reprocessed the RACE reads with MiXCR, giving one entry per CDR3 protein. The top ten hold 2% to 2.5% of the sample, which has some 80,000 distinct CDR3 sequences, roughly a tenth seen once. Sequences were derived from whole blood, sampled in connection with sensitization to the hapten diphenylcyclopropenone (DPC). These receptors were obtained from a woman between 25 and 40 years old with alopecia areata. Some clones in this sample may be carry-over from other donors' samples.

This clonotype has at least ten counts. The V and J genes are TRBV20-1 and TRBJ1-2, with D possibly matching TRBD1 (6 bases). CDR1 and CDR2 from the germline V gene are DFQATT and SNEGSKA (reference sequence). The CDR3 is 11 residues long. Trimming took 5 bases from V and 4 from J, leaving 8 bases between them. In DNA form, the CDR3 reads TGCAGTGCTGCGGACAGCTATGGCTACACCTTC. Translated, it gives CSAADSYGYTF.

This clonotype was observed at least ten times. The chain combines TRBV28 with TRBJ1-1; tentatively, D is TRBD1 (5 bases). V gave up 8 bases and J gave up 1 base, with 11 bases separating them. Germline CDR1 is MDHEN and CDR2 is SYDVKM. The CDR3 length is 13 residues. The CDR3 here is CASVSGQNTEAFF. CDR3 DNA sequence: TGTGCCAGCGTATCTGGACAGAACACTGAAGCTTTCTTT. Complete variable domain (other parts from reference TRBV28 and TRBJ1-1): DVKVTQSSRYLVKRTGEKVFLECVQDMDHENMFWYRQDPGLGLRLIYFSYDVKMKEKGDIPEGYSVSREKKERFSLILESASTNQTSMYLCASVSGQNTEAFFGQGTRLTVV.

This chain joins TRBV28 and TRBJ1-1, with TRBD1 matching over 7 bases. CDR3 length equals 14 residues. The V segment lost 3 bases and the J segment 0 bases; nucleotides outside the gene matches: 1. Germline lookup yields CDR1 MDHEN and CDR2 SYDVKM. DNA of the CDR3: TGTGCCAGCAGTTTGGGACAGATGAACACTGAAGCTTTCTTT. Amino acids: CASSLGQMNTEAFF.

The chain couples TRBV12-3 or TRBV12-4 to TRBJ2-7, with TRBD1 identical over 7 bases. This CDR3 has 14 residues. With V trimmed by 6 bases and J by 5 bases, 10 bases remained unmatched. CDR3 residues: CASSLEPQGNEQYF. In nucleotides, the CDR3 is TGTGCCAGCAGCCTTGAACCACAGGGGAACGAGCAGTACTTC.

This clonotype has more than one count but fewer than ten. The V and J genes are TRBV25-1 and TRBJ2-5; unclear D gene. V was clipped by 0 bases and J by 0 bases, with 5 bases between them. The length of the CDR3 is 14 residues. Germline CDR1 and CDR2: MGHDK and SYGVNS. Written as DNA, the CDR3 is TGTGCCAGCAGTGAATATTGGAACCAAGAGACCCAGTACTTC. Translating gives CASSEYWNQETQYF.

This sequence joins TRBV7-9 and TRBJ2-5, with D unresolved. Deletions cut 1 base from V and 4 bases from J, with 7 bases between. The CDR3 has 13 residues. Germline lookup yields CDR1 SEHNR and CDR2 FQNEAQ (reference sequence). In nucleotides, the CDR3 is TGTGCCAGCAGCTTAGGTTCGGGAGAGACCCAGTACTTC. This sequence encodes CASSLGSGETQYF.

The table lists this clonotype with many counts. The rearrangement uses TRBV4-1 and TRBJ2-7; TRBD2 is a possible D gene (6 bases). Trimming pared 3 bases from V and 2 bases from J, leaving 8 bases between. Germline CDR1 is MGHRA and CDR2 is YSYEKL. The CDR3 length is 13 residues. The chain's CDR3 is CASSQAGTYEQYF. The CDR3, as DNA: TGCGCCAGCAGCCAGGCGGGGACCTACGAGCAGTACTTC.

The CDR3 coding sequence is TGCGCCAGCAGCCAGTACTTTGGTCCAAACATTCAGTACTTC. It encodes CASSQYFGPNIQYF. This sequence joins TRBV4-1 and TRBJ2-4; D is unclear. The CDR3 contains 14 residues. The V end was cut by 3 bases, the J end by 6 bases, with 12 bases between. Germline V gives CDR1 MGHRA, CDR2 YSYEKL.

The chain couples TRBV7-9 to TRBJ1-3; TRBD1 aligns across 9 bases. This CDR3 comprises 16 residues. Germline loops: CDR1 SEHNR, CDR2 FQNEAQ (reference sequence). With 3 bases clipped from V and 2 bases from J, the junction kept 5 bases outside the gene matches. The CDR3 sequence is CASSLTGGWPGNTIYF. For the CDR3, the DNA is TGTGCCAGCAGCTTGACAGGGGGTTGGCCTGGAAACACCATATATTTT.

This clonotype was counted ten times or more. The chain employs TRBV10-3 and TRBJ1-4, with D unresolved. The CDR3 has 15 residues. The V end was cut by 4 bases, the J end by 0 bases, with 9 bases between. Per the germline V gene, CDR1 is ENHRY and CDR2 is SYGVKD. This chain's CDR3 is CAISGGGTTNEKLFF. For the CDR3, the DNA is TGTGCCATCAGTGGCGGCGGCACAACTAATGAAAAACTGTTTTTT.

The chain recombines TRBV6-2 or TRBV6-3 with TRBJ2-1, with 11 bases fitting TRBD2. Unmatched junction bases numbered 17, after V lost 5 bases and J lost 2 bases. Germline lookup yields CDR1 MNHEY and CDR2 SVGEGT. CDR3 length: 20 residues. In nucleotides, the CDR3 is TGTGCCAGCAGTACCCTTACTACTAGCGGGAGCTCACTTCCCTACAATGAGCAGTTCTTC. Amino acid sequence: CASSTLTTSGSSLPYNEQFF.

The sample holds many counts of this clonotype. This sequence joins TRBV7-9 and TRBJ2-5; D is undetermined. CDR3 length: 12 residues. CDR1 SEHNR and CDR2 FQNEAQ come from the germline V gene (reference sequence). Trimming took off 1 base at V and 4 bases at J, with 4 bases between the two ends. CDR3 sequence: CASSLVLETQYF. The CDR3 DNA follows: TGTGCCAGCAGCTTAGTGTTAGAGACCCAGTACTTC. Combining the CDR3 with reference TRBV7-9 and TRBJ2-5 gives the whole variable domain DTGVSQNPRHKITKRGQNVTFRCDPISEHNRLYWYRQTLGQGPEFLTYFQNEAQLEKSRLLSDRFSAERPKGSFSTLEIQRTEQGDSAMYLCASSLVLETQYFGPGTRLLVL.